This T cell receptor (beta chain) was recovered during a study of immune evolution from preneoplasia to lung adenocarcinoma. Whole-study results and caveats: Highest clonality occurred in KRAS-mutant, not EGFR-mutant or double wild-type, nodules. Top clone share appeared to fall from AAH through AIS, MIA, adenocarcinoma.

Using immunoSEQ multiplex PCR, the repertoire was profiled, and TCRdb retains in-frame clones only, with some absent. The sample has some 5,600 clones, over 70% seen once. Trimming left V 6 bases short and J 5 bases short, with 11 bases between. This CDR3 is 13 amino acids long. Germline lookup yields CDR1 MGHRA and CDR2 YSYEKL. Judged by abundance, this clone is medium-sized. Its specificity is unknown. Nucleic acids came from premalignant or tumor cells enriched by macro-dissection. Sample: FFPE lung adenocarcinoma in situ tissue. This receptor was obtained from a person aged 60 to 80 with lung adenocarcinoma. The V call is TRBV4-1, the J call TRBJ2-1; D may be TRBD1 (6 bases). The CDR3 DNA follows: TGCGCCAGCAGTTACGAGGGGGACAATGAGCAGTTCTTC. Translation gives CASSYEGDNEQFF.